The 24 T cell receptor beta chains given below trace back to one sample, sequenced in a study of cytomegalovirus exposure and HLA in healthy donors. PCR primers comprised 60 Vbeta and 13 Jbeta primers. Sequenced by immunoSEQ multiplex PCR; TCRdb stores in-frame clones only, minus some. The table lists approximately 92,000 clones, roughly 79% of them singletons. Sequencing used PBMCs. Receptors originate from a woman in her 70s in good health and CMV-seropositive.

The chain employs TRBV30 and TRBJ1-6; D possibly corresponds to TRBD1 (6 bases). With 0 bases removed from V and 9 bases from J, the gap between germline ends came to 9 bases. Germline V lookup: CDR1 GTSNPN, CDR2 SVGIG (reference sequence). The CDR3 is 13 amino acids. The chain's CDR3 is CAWSVQGGSPLHF. In DNA, the CDR3 is TGTGCCTGGAGTGTACAGGGCGGTTCACCCCTCCACTTT.

The chain has TRBV30 and TRBJ1-5; 7 bases align to TRBD1. The germline V gene encodes CDR1 GTSNPN and CDR2 SVGIG (reference sequence). V trimming: 2 bases; J trimming: 7 bases; junction bases outside the gene matches: 5. The CDR3 contains 13 residues. CDR3 sequence reads: CAWSRNRGQPQHF. As DNA, the CDR3 is TGTGCCTGGAGTCGTAACAGGGGACAGCCCCAGCATTTT.

The V and J genes are TRBV10-1 and TRBJ1-2; D is unclear. CDR1 is WNHNN, CDR2 SYGVQD, per germline (reference sequence). The V gene lost 4 bases and the J gene lost 8 bases, with 17 bases spanning the gap. The CDR3 consists of 14 residues. CDR3 sequence: CASSGPLSHRGYTF. DNA of the CDR3: TGCGCCAGCAGTGGTCCCCTCTCCCACCGGGGCTACACCTTC.

The chain joins TRBV6-5 to TRBJ1-6; 7 bases align to TRBD1. Germline V gene sequence: CDR1 MNHEY, CDR2 SVGAGI. V lost 5 bases to trimming and J lost 6 bases; unmatched junction nucleotides: 4. This CDR3 region has 14 residues. The CDR3: CASSRRDSNSPLHF. The CDR3 DNA reads TGTGCCAGCAGTCGCCGGGACAGTAATTCACCCCTCCACTTT.

There are a few counts of this clone. V usage is TRBV5-1 and J usage is TRBJ1-4, with 11 bases lining up with TRBD1. The CDR3 is 14 residues long. V trimming: 4 bases; J trimming: 7 bases; junction bases outside the gene matches: 3. Germline V gene lookup returns CDR1 SGHRS and CDR2 YFSETQ. CDR3 DNA sequence: TGCGCCAGCAGCCTAGGGACAGGGGGTGAAAAACTGTTTTTT. It specifies CASSLGTGGEKLFF.

V usage is TRBV7-3 and J usage is TRBJ2-7; 7 bases match TRBD2. This CDR3 spans 17 amino acids. Germline V gene lookup returns CDR1 SGHTA and CDR2 FQGTGA. V dropped 5 bases and J dropped 0; count of bases not matched to a gene: 13. DNA of the CDR3: TGTGCCAGCAGCCCGGCGGGGAGGGACCAATCCTCCTACGAGCAGTACTTC. Its translation: CASSPAGRDQSSYEQYF.

V gene TRBV19 combines with J gene TRBJ1-4; 7 nucleotides align to TRBD1. CDR1 is LNHDA, CDR2 SQIVND, per germline (reference sequence). The CDR3 has 14 amino acids. V dropped 6 bases and J dropped 4; count of bases not matched to a gene: 5. CDR3: CASRDRARNEKLFF. The CDR3 DNA follows: TGTGCCAGTAGAGACAGGGCACGTAATGAAAAACTGTTTTTT.

The chain uses TRBV6-5 and TRBJ1-1, with 9 nucleotides matching TRBD1. Per the germline V gene, CDR1 is MNHEY and CDR2 is SVGAGI. Trimming removed 0 bases from V and 4 bases from J; junction bases left unmatched: 3. This CDR3 has 15 residues. CDR3 coding DNA: TGTGCCAGCAGTTACTCGGGACAGGGTGGCACTGAAGCTTTCTTT. This encodes CASSYSGQGGTEAFF.

This chain connects TRBV2 to TRBJ1-1; TRBD1 matches at 9 bases. The CDR3 is 14 residues long. J lost 4 bases, V lost 6 bases, and 6 bases had no gene match. Per the germline V gene, CDR1 is SNHLY and CDR2 is FYNNEI. CDR3 sequence (DNA): TGTGCCAGCAGCGTTGGACAGGGGAGCACTGAAGCTTTCTTT. Its translation is CASSVGQGSTEAFF.

This sequence joins TRBV27 and TRBJ2-7; possibly TRBD1 for D (6 bases). Trimming cost V 3 bases and J 5 bases, with 11 bases left between them. From germline, CDR1 is MNHEY and CDR2 SMNVEV (reference sequence). There are 13 residues in the CDR3. DNA of the CDR3: TGTGCCAGCAGTTTGATTGGGGGCCACGAGCAGTACTTC. Its protein product is CASSLIGGHEQYF.

The chain couples TRBV7-2 to TRBJ1-1; 8 nucleotides align to TRBD1. In germline, CDR1 is SGHTA, CDR2 FQGNSA. The length of the CDR3 is 14 residues. The junction had 6 bases not matched to a gene; V was cut back by 4 bases and J by 5 bases. CDR3 amino acids: CASSSQGQATEAFF. The DNA of the CDR3 is TGTGCCAGCAGCTCCCAGGGACAGGCAACTGAAGCTTTCTTT.

This chain links TRBV5-5 with TRBJ2-7, with TRBD1 matching over 8 bases. J was trimmed by 2 bases and V by 4 bases; bases with no gene match: 5. Looked up from germline, CDR1 is SGHKS and CDR2 is YYEKEE (reference sequence). The CDR3 consists of 14 residues. In DNA form, the CDR3 reads TGTGCCAGCAGCCGACAGGGGTCGACCTACGAGCAGTACTTC. This gives the protein CASSRQGSTYEQYF.

The chain joins TRBV2 to TRBJ2-2; 9 positions match TRBD2. The CDR3 has 15 residues. CDR1 SNHLY and CDR2 FYNNEI come from the germline V gene. Germline trimming cut 4 bases from V and 5 bases from J; bases unmatched to any gene: 5. The CDR3 loop is CASSGDSGSTGELFF. CDR3 nucleotide sequence: TGTGCCAGCAGTGGTGATAGCGGGAGTACCGGGGAGCTGTTTTTT.

This clone was counted a single time. CDR3 sequence reads: CASSRGKETQYF. CDR3 coding DNA: TGTGCCAGTAGTAGAGGGAAAGAGACCCAGTACTTC. The chain is built from TRBV19 and TRBJ2-5, with D possibly matching TRBD2 (5 bases). The CDR3 spans 12 residues. CDR1 and CDR2 from the germline V gene are LNHDA and SQIVND (reference sequence). V was shortened by 4 bases and J by 3 bases, with 6 bases between the two germline ends.

On this clone: Additional DNA sequences in this sample encode the identical CDR3. This rearrangement joins TRBV7-3 to TRBJ2-1, with D maybe TRBD2 (5 bases). This CDR3 is 14 amino acids long. The germline V gene has CDR1 SGHTA and CDR2 FQGTGA. Trimming left V 4 bases short and J 9 bases short, with 16 bases between. The CDR3 DNA follows: TGTGCCAGCAGCTCATACGGGGAGTTTGCTGAGCAGTTCTTC. Its protein is CASSSYGEFAEQFF.

This clone appeared once. One end of the junction is discordant with germline, which a read error may explain. The chain recombines TRBV7-7 with TRBJ2-3, with D tentatively TRBD1 (6 bases). The CDR3 length is 15 residues. Germline V gives CDR1 SSHAT, CDR2 FNYEAQ (reference sequence). CDR3 coding DNA: TGTGCTAGCAGCCCCGACAGGACCTTCACAGATACGCAGTATTTT. It encodes CASSPDRTFTDTQYF.

The CDR3 loop reads CASSPGTGSGSADTQYF. The CDR3 nucleotides read TGTGCCAGTAGCCCTGGGACAGGATCGGGTAGCGCAGATACGCAGTATTTT. The chain carries TRBV19 and TRBJ2-3; TRBD1 matches at 8 bases. The V and J ends lost 6 bases and 4 bases, in that order; junction bases with no gene match: 15. Germline V CDR1 and CDR2: LNHDA, SQIVND (reference sequence). The CDR3 runs to 17 residues.

This CDR3 reads CASSQVRGRGPYEQYF. The CDR3 region has the DNA TGTGCCAGCAGCCAAGTTCGCGGGAGGGGCCCCTACGAGCAGTACTTC. The gene calls are TRBV14 and TRBJ2-7, with 9 bases that match TRBD2. With V trimmed by 1 base and J by 2 bases, 6 bases remained unmatched. Germline V gene lookup returns CDR1 SGHDN and CDR2 FVKESK. This CDR3 comprises 16 residues.

Here the CDR3 reads CASSQLLLAATYNEQFF. The CDR3, as DNA: TGCGCCAGCAGCCAACTACTCCTAGCGGCTACTTACAATGAGCAGTTCTTC. This chain links TRBV4-1 with TRBJ2-1, with 7 bases aligning to TRBD2. CDR1 MGHRA and CDR2 YSYEKL come from the germline V gene. The CDR3 runs to 17 residues. The V and J ends lost 2 bases and 4 bases, in that order; junction bases with no gene match: 11.

The rearrangement uses TRBV7-9 and TRBJ2-7; D not certain. V was cut by 1 base and J by 7 bases, with 8 bases left in between. The germline gives CDR1 SEHNR, CDR2 FQNEAQ (reference sequence). This CDR3 has 12 residues. CDR3 in DNA: TGTGCCAGCAGCTTAGATGATCAGGAGCAGTACTTC. Its protein product is CASSLDDQEQYF.

The chain uses TRBV2 and TRBJ1-1; 8 bases align to TRBD1. Per the germline V gene, CDR1 is SNHLY and CDR2 is FYNNEI. The CDR3 is 13 amino acids. The trim removed 6 bases at V and 6 bases at J, leaving 6 bases unmatched. The CDR3 loop reads CASRDDRGAEAFF. As DNA, the CDR3 is TGTGCCAGCAGGGACGACAGGGGTGCTGAAGCTTTCTTT.

This clone was counted between two and nine times. The chain employs TRBV5-5 and TRBJ1-1; no reliable D call. V lost 0 bases and J 0 bases, leaving 9 bases between the germline ends. CDR1 and CDR2 (germline): SGHKS, YYEKEE (reference sequence). The CDR3 is made up of 15 amino acids. The CDR3 bases are TGTGCCAGCAGCTTGGGAGGCAGCCTGAACACTGAAGCTTTCTTT. Translation gives CASSLGGSLNTEAFF.

The V call is TRBV11-3, the J call TRBJ2-1; D possibly corresponds to TRBD2 (5 bases). Trimming took 1 base from V and 6 from J, leaving 13 bases between them. The CDR3 has 15 residues. Germline V lookup: CDR1 SGHNT, CDR2 YENEEA. CDR3 bases: TGTGCCAGCAGCTTAGTAGGACTGGAAACCAATGAGCAGTTCTTC. Amino acid sequence: CASSLVGLETNEQFF.

The chain is built from TRBV6-1 and TRBJ2-7; TRBD2 might be the D (6 bases). The V end was cut by 4 bases, the J end by 8 bases, with 12 bases between. Germline loops: CDR1 MNHNS, CDR2 SASEGT. This CDR3 is built from 12 residues. CDR3 DNA sequence: TGTGCCAGCAGTGCGACTAGTCTAAAGCAGTACTTC. Translation gives CASSATSLKQYF.